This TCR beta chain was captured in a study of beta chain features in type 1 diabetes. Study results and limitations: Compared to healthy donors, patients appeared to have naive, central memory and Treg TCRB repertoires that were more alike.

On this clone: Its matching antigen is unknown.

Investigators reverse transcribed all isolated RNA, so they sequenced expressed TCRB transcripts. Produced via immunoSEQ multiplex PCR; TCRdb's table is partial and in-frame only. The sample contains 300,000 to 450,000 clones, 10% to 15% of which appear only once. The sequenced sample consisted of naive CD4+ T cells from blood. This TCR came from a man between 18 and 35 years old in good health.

For the CDR3, the DNA is TGCGCCAGCAGCTTGATTACGAGGATTCGAGGACTAGCGGGATCCTACAATGAGCAGTTCTTC. It encodes CASSLITRIRGLAGSYNEQFF. This rearrangement joins TRBV5-1 to TRBJ2-1; 12 bases match TRBD2. Germline loops: CDR1 SGHRS, CDR2 YFSETQ. CDR3 size: 21 residues. V lost 1 base to trimming and J lost 1 base; unmatched junction nucleotides: 15.